This is a list of T cell receptor beta chains from one sample in a study of Ad26.COV2.S vaccination and SARS-CoV-2 variants. Here immunoSEQ multiplex PCR was the method, and the copy in TCRdb shows in-frame clones only, minus some. The table includes about 680,000 clones, about 90% detected once. This material consisted of peripheral blood, taken in a trial of Ad26.COV2.S vaccine versus placebo. The receptors were gathered from a person aged 18-60 years who received the Ad26.COV2.S COVID-19 vaccine or a placebo. Both conserved end residues are part of each CDR3. The D gene is left open where the match is weak. The listing skips clone size in some rows; elsewhere it reads once, few, many or a size class.

cdr3_aa cdr3_nt v_call d_call j_call clone_size
CALDRGRDGNTIYF TGTGCCCTGGACAGGGGACGGGACGGAAACACCATATATTTT TRBV2 TRBD1 TRBJ1-3 -
CASSQAGRTIRTGETGELFF TGTGCCAGCAGCCAAGCCGGACGGACGATTCGGACAGGGGAGACCGGGGAGCTGTTTTTT TRBV3-1/TRBV3-2 TRBD1 TRBJ2-2 -
CASRLTPGRVETQYF TGTGCCAGCAGACTTACACCCGGGAGGGTAGAGACCCAGTACTTC TRBV3-1/TRBV3-2 TRBD2 TRBJ2-5 -
CASRLVAVNTGELFF TGTGCCAGCAGGCTGGTAGCGGTGAACACCGGGGAGCTGTTTTTT TRBV6-4 - TRBJ2-2 -
CASSYSDRVYGYTF TGTGCCAGCAGTTACTCTGACAGGGTCTATGGCTACACCTTC TRBV6-5 TRBD1 TRBJ1-2 -
CASSLSRADGYTF TGTGCCAGCAGTTTATCGAGGGCCGACGGCTACACCTTC TRBV27 - TRBJ1-2 -
CASSVRDRGFSGANVLTF TGTGCCAGTAGTGTTCGGGACAGGGGGTTCTCTGGGGCCAACGTCCTGACTTTC TRBV19 TRBD1 TRBJ2-6 -
CATSRDRSRGVAFF TGTGCCACCAGCAGAGATCGGTCGAGGGGGGTAGCTTTCTTT TRBV15 - TRBJ1-1 once
CAWSEKGANYGYTF TGTGCCTGGAGTGAGAAGGGGGCTAACTATGGCTACACCTTC TRBV30 - TRBJ1-2 -
CASSLDRMTPMNWVNQPQHF TGTGCCAGCAGCTTAGACCGCATGACCCCCATGAACTGGGTCAATCAGCCCCAGCATTTT TRBV7-8 - TRBJ1-5 -
CASSQDWGNTEAFF TGCGCCAGCAGCCAAGATTGGGGTAACACTGAAGCTTTCTTT TRBV4-3 - TRBJ1-1 -
CASSDQGLKADTQYF TGCGCCAGCAGTGATCAGGGTCTCAAGGCAGATACGCAGTATTTT TRBV10-1 - TRBJ2-3 -
CASSLSLQGSTGELFF TGTGCCAGCAGCCTTTCTTTACAGGGGTCCACCGGGGAGCTGTTTTTT TRBV3-1/TRBV3-2 TRBD1 TRBJ2-2 -
CASSQTGVRTDTQYF TGCGCCAGCAGCCAAACGGGGGTACGCACAGATACGCAGTATTTT TRBV5-1 - TRBJ2-3 -
CASSLGTGGRETQYF TGTGCCAGCAGCTTGGGGACAGGAGGAAGAGAGACCCAGTACTTC TRBV13 TRBD1 TRBJ2-5 -
CASSESGDLNTIYF TGTGCCAGCAGTGAATCCGGGGATCTCAACACCATATATTTT TRBV25-1 - TRBJ1-3 -